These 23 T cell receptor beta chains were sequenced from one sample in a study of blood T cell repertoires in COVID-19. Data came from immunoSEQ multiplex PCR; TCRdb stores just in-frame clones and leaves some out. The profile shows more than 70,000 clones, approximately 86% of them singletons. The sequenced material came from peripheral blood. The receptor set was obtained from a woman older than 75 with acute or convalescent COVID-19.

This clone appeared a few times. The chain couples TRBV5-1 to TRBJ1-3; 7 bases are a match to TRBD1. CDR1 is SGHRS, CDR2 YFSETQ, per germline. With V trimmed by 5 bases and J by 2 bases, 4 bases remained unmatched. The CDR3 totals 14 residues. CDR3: CASRSGTAGNTIYF. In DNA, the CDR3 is TGCGCCAGCAGGTCTGGGACAGCTGGAAACACCATATATTTT.

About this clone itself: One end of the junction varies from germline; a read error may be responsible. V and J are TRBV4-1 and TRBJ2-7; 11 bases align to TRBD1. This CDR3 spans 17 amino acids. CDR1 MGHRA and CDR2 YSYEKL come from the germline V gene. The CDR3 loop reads CASSQEGQGVSSDEQYF. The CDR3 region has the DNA TGCGCCAGCAGCCAAGAGGGACAGGGGGTTTCCTCCGACGAGCAGTACTTC.

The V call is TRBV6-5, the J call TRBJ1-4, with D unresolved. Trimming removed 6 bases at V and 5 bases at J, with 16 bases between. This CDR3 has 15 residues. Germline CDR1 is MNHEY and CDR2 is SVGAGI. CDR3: CASSLGADRNEKLFF. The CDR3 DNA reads TGTGCCAGCAGCCTTGGAGCGGACCGAAATGAAAAACTGTTTTTT.

CDR3 protein: CASSLSGGAADTQYF. CDR3 coding DNA: TGTGCCAGCAGCCTTAGCGGGGGGGCCGCAGATACGCAGTATTTT. V and J are TRBV5-6 and TRBJ2-3, with 11 nucleotides matching TRBD2. V lost 4 bases to trimming and J lost 4 bases; unmatched junction nucleotides: 5. Germline assignment: CDR1 SGHDT and CDR2 YYEEEE. The CDR3 consists of 15 residues.

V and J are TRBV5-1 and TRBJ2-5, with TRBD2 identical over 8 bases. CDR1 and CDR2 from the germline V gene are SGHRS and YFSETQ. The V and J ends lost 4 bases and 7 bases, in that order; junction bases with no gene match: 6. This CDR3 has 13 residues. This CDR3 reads CASSNSGDGTQYF. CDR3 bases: TGCGCCAGCAGCAATAGCGGGGATGGGACCCAGTACTTC.

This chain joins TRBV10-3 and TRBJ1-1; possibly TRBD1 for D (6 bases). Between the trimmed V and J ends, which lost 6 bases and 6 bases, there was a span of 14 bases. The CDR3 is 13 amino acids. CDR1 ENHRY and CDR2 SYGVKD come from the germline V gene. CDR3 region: CAISVEGGAEAFF. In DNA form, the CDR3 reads TGTGCCATCAGCGTTGAGGGGGGGGCTGAAGCTTTCTTT.

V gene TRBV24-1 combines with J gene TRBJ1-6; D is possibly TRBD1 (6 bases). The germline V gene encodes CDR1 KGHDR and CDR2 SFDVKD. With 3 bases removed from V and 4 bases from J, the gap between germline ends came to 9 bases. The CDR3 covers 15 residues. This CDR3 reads CATSDGQQYNSPLHF. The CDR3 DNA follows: TGTGCCACCAGTGATGGACAGCAGTATAATTCACCCCTCCACTTT.

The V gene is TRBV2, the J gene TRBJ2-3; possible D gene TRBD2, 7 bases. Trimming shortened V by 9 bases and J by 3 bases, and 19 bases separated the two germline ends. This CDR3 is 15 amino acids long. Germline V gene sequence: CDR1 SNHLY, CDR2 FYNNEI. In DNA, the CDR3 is TGTGCCAGTTCCGTAGGGGGGGCGGGTACAGATACGCAGTATTTT. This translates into CASSVGGAGTDTQYF.

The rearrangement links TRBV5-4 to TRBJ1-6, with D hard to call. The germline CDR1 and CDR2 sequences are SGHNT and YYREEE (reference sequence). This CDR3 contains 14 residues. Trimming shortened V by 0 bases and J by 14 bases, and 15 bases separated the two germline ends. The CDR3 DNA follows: TGTGCCAGCAGCTTGGTGGGCCTGCGGGGATCCCTCCACTTT. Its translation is CASSLVGLRGSLHF.

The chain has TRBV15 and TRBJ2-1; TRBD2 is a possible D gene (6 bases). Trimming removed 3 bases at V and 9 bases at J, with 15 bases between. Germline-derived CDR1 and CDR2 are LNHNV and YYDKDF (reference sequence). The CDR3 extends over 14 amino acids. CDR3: CATSSQGRRGEQFF. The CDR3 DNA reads TGTGCCACCAGCAGTCAGGGAAGGCGGGGTGAGCAGTTCTTC.

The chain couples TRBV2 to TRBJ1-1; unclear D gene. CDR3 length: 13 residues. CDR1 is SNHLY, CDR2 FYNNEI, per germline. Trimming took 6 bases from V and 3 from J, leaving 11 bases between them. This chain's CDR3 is CASSWGADTEAFF. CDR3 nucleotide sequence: TGTGCCAGCAGCTGGGGAGCGGACACTGAAGCTTTCTTT.

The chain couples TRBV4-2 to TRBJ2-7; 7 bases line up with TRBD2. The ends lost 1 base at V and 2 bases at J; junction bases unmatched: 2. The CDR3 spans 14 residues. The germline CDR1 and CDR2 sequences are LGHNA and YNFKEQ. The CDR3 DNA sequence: TGTGCCAGCAGCCAAGTGGGAGGGGCCTACGAGCAGTACTTC. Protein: CASSQVGGAYEQYF.

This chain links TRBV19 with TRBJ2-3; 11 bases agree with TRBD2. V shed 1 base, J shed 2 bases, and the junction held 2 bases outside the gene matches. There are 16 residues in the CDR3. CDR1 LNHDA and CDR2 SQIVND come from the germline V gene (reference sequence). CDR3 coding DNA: TGTGCCAGTAGTATAGGACTAGCGGGGACCACAGATACGCAGTATTTT. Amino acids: CASSIGLAGTTDTQYF.

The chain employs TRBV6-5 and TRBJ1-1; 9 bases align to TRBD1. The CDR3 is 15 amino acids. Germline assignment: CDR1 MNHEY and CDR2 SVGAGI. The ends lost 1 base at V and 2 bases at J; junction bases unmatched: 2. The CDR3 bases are TGTGCCAGCAGTTACTTGGGACAGGGAAACACTGAAGCTTTCTTT. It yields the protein CASSYLGQGNTEAFF.

This chain's CDR3 is CASSLTSGGADTQYF. The CDR3 DNA reads TGTGCCAGCAGCTTAACTAGCGGGGGGGCAGATACGCAGTATTTT. The chain has TRBV7-9 and TRBJ2-3; 13 bases agree with TRBD2. V was clipped by 2 bases and J by 4 bases; unmatched bases: 0. This CDR3 spans 15 amino acids. Germline CDR1 and CDR2: SEHNR and FQNEAQ (reference sequence).

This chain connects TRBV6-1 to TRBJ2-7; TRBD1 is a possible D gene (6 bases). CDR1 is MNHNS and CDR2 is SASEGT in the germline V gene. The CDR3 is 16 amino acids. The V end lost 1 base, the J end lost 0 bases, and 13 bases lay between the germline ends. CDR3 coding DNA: TGTGCCAGCAGTGAAGTGGGGGCCTGGAGCTCCTACGAGCAGTACTTC. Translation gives CASSEVGAWSSYEQYF.

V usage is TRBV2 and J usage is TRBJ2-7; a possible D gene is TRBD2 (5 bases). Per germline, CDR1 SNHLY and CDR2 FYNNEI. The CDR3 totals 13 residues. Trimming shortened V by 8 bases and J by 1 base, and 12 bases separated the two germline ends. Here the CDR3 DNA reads TGTGCCAGCGGGGTAGCGAGATCCTACGAGCAGTACTTC. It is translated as CASGVARSYEQYF.

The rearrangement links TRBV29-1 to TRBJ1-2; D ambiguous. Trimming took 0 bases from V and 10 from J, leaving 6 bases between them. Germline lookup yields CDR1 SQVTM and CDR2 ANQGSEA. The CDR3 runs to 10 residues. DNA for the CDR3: TGCAGCGTTGAAGACCGAGACTACACCTTC. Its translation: CSVEDRDYTF.

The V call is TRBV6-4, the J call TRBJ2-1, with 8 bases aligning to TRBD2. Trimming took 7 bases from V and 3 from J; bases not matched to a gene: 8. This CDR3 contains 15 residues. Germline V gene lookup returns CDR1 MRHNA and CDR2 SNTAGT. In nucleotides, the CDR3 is TGTGCCAGCATTTCCGGGAGGGACGGCTACAATGAGCAGTTCTTC. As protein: CASISGRDGYNEQFF.

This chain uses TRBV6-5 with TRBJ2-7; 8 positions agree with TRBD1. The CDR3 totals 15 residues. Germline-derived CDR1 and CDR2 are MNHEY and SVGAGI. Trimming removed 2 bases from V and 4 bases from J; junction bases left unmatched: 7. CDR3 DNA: TGTGCCAGCAGTTACGTGTCAGGGGGCTTTTACGAGCAGTACTTC. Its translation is CASSYVSGGFYEQYF.

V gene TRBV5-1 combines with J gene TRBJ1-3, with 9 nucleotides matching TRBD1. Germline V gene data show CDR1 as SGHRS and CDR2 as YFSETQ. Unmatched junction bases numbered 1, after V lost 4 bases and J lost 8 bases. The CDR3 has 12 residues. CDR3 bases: TGCGCCAGCAGCAGGACAGGGGACACCATATATTTT. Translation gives CASSRTGDTIYF.

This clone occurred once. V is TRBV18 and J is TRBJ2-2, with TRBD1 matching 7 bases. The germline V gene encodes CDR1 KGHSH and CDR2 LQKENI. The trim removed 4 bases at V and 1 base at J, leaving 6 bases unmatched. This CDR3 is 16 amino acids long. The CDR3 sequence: CASSHSQGLNTGELFF. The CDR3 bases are TGTGCCAGCTCACACTCACAGGGGTTGAACACCGGGGAGCTGTTTTTT.

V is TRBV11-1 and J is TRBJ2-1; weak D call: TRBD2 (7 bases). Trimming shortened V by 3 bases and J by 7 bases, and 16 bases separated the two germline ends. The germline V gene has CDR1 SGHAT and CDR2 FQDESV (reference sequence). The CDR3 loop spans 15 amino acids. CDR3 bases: TGTGCCAGCAGCTTTGGGGGGGCCCTGGGGAATGAGCAGTTCTTC. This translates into CASSFGGALGNEQFF.